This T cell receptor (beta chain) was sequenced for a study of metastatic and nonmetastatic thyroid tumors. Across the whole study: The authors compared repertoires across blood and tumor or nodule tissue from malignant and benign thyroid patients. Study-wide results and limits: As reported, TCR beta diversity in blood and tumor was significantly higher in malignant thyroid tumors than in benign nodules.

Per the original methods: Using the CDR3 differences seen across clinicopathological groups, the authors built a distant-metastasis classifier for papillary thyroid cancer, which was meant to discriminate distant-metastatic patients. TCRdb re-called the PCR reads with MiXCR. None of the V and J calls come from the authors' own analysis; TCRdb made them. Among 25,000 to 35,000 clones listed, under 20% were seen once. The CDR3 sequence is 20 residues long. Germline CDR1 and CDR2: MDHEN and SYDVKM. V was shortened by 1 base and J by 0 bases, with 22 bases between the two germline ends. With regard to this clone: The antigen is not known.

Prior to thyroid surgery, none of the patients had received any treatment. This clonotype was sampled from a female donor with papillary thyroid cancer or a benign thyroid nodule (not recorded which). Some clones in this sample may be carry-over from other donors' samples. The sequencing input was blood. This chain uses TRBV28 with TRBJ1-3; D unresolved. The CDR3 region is CASSLSAVTLTDFSGNTIYF. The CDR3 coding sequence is TGTGCCAGCAGTTTATCGGCAGTGACCCTCACTGACTTCTCTGGAAACACCATATATTTT.